These 15 T cell receptor beta chains share one sample of origin, sequenced in a study of blood T cells in healthy people across ages. A second 7 to 11 cycle PCR used barcoded and J-beta primers. TCRdb called the 5' RACE reads again in MiXCR, with one record for every CDR3 protein. Seen here are roughly 1.7 million distinct CDR3 sequences, roughly 32% observed once, and the top ten hold roughly 10%. The sequenced sample was blood. The origin of the receptors is a woman aged 30 to 39 in good health.

This clonotype was seen only a few times. The chain recombines TRBV2 with TRBJ2-7, with TRBD1 as a possible D gene (5 bases). The germline V and J ends were trimmed by 3 bases and 5 bases, with 20 bases remaining between them. The length of the CDR3 is 16 residues. Germline assignment: CDR1 SNHLY and CDR2 FYNNEI. The CDR3 bases are TGTGCCAGCAGTGATCCCACGGCCCAGGGCGCCCACGAGCAGTACTTC. Encoded protein: CASSDPTAQGAHEQYF. Together with reference TRBV2 and TRBJ2-7, the CDR3 gives the full variable domain: EPEVTQTPSHQVTQMGQEVILRCVPISNHLYFYWYRQILGQKVEFLVSFYNNEISEKSEIFDDQFSVERPDGSNFTLKIRSTKLEDSAMYFCASSDPTAQGAHEQYFGPGTRLTVT.

The genes are TRBV5-1 and TRBJ2-3; TRBD2 might be the D (5 bases). There are 18 residues in the CDR3. V lost 0 bases and J lost 6, with 23 bases in between. Germline V gene lookup returns CDR1 SGHRS and CDR2 YFSETQ. The CDR3 DNA follows: TGCGCCAGCAGCTTGGGTTTAGGGAGCCACCGAATTAGGGATACGCAGTATTTT. Protein sequence: CASSLGLGSHRIRDTQYF.

The chain combines TRBV6-4 with TRBJ2-3, with TRBD2 matching 8 bases. The CDR3 extends over 14 amino acids. The J segment lost 4 bases and the V segment lost 4 bases, leaving 4 bases of the junction unmatched. Germline V gene lookup returns CDR1 MRHNA and CDR2 SNTAGT. The DNA of the CDR3 is TGTGCCAGCAGTGTCGGGAGGGCCGCAGATACGCAGTATTTT. Translating gives CASSVGRAADTQYF.

This clonotype showed up many times. This chain joins TRBV27 and TRBJ2-2, with TRBD2 matching 7 bases. From germline, CDR1 is MNHEY and CDR2 SMNVEV (reference sequence). V lost 6 bases, J lost 0 bases, and 10 bases stayed unmatched. The CDR3 has 17 amino acids. CDR3: CASSPMGGTSNTGELFF. In DNA form, the CDR3 reads TGTGCCAGCAGCCCCATGGGGGGGACTTCGAACACCGGGGAGCTGTTTTTT.

Only a few counts were recorded for this clonotype. The chain has TRBV5-1 and TRBJ1-1; 11 bases match TRBD1. Germline trimming cut 4 bases from V and 8 bases from J; bases unmatched to any gene: 10. CDR1 is SGHRS, CDR2 YFSETQ, per germline. This CDR3 has 15 residues. The CDR3 loop reads CASSGAAGQGAEAFF. The CDR3, as DNA: TGCGCCAGCAGCGGCGCTGCAGGACAGGGGGCAGAAGCTTTCTTT.

The V gene is TRBV5-6, the J gene TRBJ2-7; D is possibly TRBD2 (6 bases). Trimming shortened V by 4 bases and J by 5 bases, and 10 bases separated the two germline ends. The CDR3 is made up of 12 amino acids. Germline lookup yields CDR1 SGHDT and CDR2 YYEEEE. The CDR3 spells CASSGGDHEQYF. Written as DNA, the CDR3 is TGTGCCAGCAGCGGAGGGGATCACGAGCAGTACTTC.

A few counts support this clonotype. The chain recombines TRBV20-1 with TRBJ2-5, with 9 bases lining up with TRBD1. This CDR3 spans 15 amino acids. With 1 base clipped from V and 1 base from J, the junction kept 4 bases outside the gene matches. Germline assignment: CDR1 DFQATT and CDR2 SNEGSKA (reference sequence). The CDR3 DNA follows: TGCAGTGCTAGAGCGGGGGACAGGGTCCAAGAGACCCAGTACTTC. Its protein is CSARAGDRVQETQYF.

Only a few counts were recorded for this clonotype. The genes are TRBV4-2 and TRBJ2-5; the match to TRBD2 covers 9 bases. Germline values: CDR1 LGHNA, CDR2 YNFKEQ. The V and J ends lost 0 bases and 2 bases, in that order; junction bases with no gene match: 7. This CDR3 comprises 17 residues. The CDR3 DNA follows: TGTGCCAGCAGCCAAGATTATGGGCTAGCGGGGCAAGAGACCCAGTACTTC. This gives the protein CASSQDYGLAGQETQYF.

The chain is built from TRBV29-1 and TRBJ1-5; no clear D gene. Germline V gene sequence: CDR1 SQVTM, CDR2 ANQGSEA. The CDR3 loop spans 14 amino acids. V was shortened by 4 bases and J by 0 bases, with 10 bases between the two germline ends. CDR3 protein: CSVVEGYSNQPQHF. CDR3 nucleotides: TGCAGCGTTGTTGAGGGTTATAGCAATCAGCCCCAGCATTTT.

This clonotype was counted a few times. The chain links TRBV12-3 or TRBV12-4 to TRBJ2-7; D not certain. This CDR3 has 14 residues. The V end lost 6 bases, the J end lost 4 bases, and 16 bases lay between the germline ends. CDR3 bases: TGTGCCAGCAGGACTTCGAAGAATCGTTACGAGCAGTACTTC. Its protein is CASRTSKNRYEQYF.

This chain uses TRBV11-2 with TRBJ1-1; no firm D call. Germline V lookup: CDR1 SGHAT, CDR2 FQNNGV. The CDR3 runs to 12 residues. V was shortened by 1 base and J by 9 bases, with 9 bases between the two germline ends. The CDR3 spells CASSLVTAKAFF. CDR3 DNA: TGTGCCAGCAGCTTAGTGACGGCAAAAGCTTTCTTT.

This clonotype came up a few times. This sequence joins TRBV5-8 and TRBJ1-1; D is unresolved. Trimming left V 3 bases short and J 1 base short, with 7 bases between. CDR1 and CDR2 from the germline V gene are SGHTS and YDEGEE. This CDR3 comprises 13 residues. This CDR3 is CASSYDTNTEAFF. The CDR3, as DNA: TGTGCCAGCAGCTATGACACGAACACTGAAGCTTTCTTT.

The J gene is TRBJ2-3, the V gene TRBV7-9; the match to TRBD2 covers 10 bases. CDR3 length equals 16 residues. Germline values: CDR1 SEHNR, CDR2 FQNEAQ (reference sequence). With 2 bases clipped from V and 4 bases from J, the junction kept 6 bases outside the gene matches. The CDR3 DNA sequence: TGTGCCAGCAGCTTAAGGAGCGGGGGGGTTGCAGATACGCAGTATTTT. Translated: CASSLRSGGVADTQYF. The whole variable domain, filled in from reference TRBV7-9 and TRBJ2-3, reads DTGVSQNPRHKITKRGQNVTFRCDPISEHNRLYWYRQTLGQGPEFLTYFQNEAQLEKSRLLSDRFSAERPKGSFSTLEIQRTEQGDSAMYLCASSLRSGGVADTQYFGPGTRLTVL.

This chain connects TRBV6-2 or TRBV6-3 to TRBJ1-2, with a tentative D call TRBD1 (6 bases). This CDR3 is 15 amino acids long. V lost 6 bases and J 13 bases, leaving 27 bases between the germline ends. Germline V CDR1 and CDR2: MNHEY, SVGEGT. The CDR3 here is CASSKIWTAGGQCTF. CDR3 nucleotide sequence: TGTGCCAGCAGCAAGATTTGGACAGCCGGGGGGCAGTGCACCTTC.

In this sample, this clonotype turned up a few times. The chain couples TRBV20-1 to TRBJ2-1; 10 positions agree with TRBD2. The V segment lost 4 bases and the J segment 5 bases; nucleotides outside the gene matches: 5. This CDR3 is built from 14 residues. Per germline, CDR1 DFQATT and CDR2 SNEGSKA (reference sequence). The CDR3 loop reads CSATERGGNNEQFF. CDR3 DNA sequence: TGCAGTGCTACGGAGCGGGGGGGGAACAATGAGCAGTTCTTC.